A single sample gave rise to the 25 T cell receptor gamma chains below, sequenced in a study of gamma-delta T cells after stem cell transplantation. TCRdb used CATT to re-call clones from the RT-PCR reads. The table has 900 to 950 gamma-chain clones, 31% seen once. The sequencing input was gamma-delta T cells. These receptors all stem from a human donor. It is not recorded whose cells these are; they may come from a transplant donor.

This clone counts as hyperexpanded. The rearrangement uses TRGV9 and TRGJP. The germline V gene has CDR1 GITISATS and CDR2 ISYDGTV (reference sequence). V gave up 0 bases and J gave up 4 bases; unmatched junction bases: 0. The length of the CDR3 is 16 residues. The CDR3 DNA reads as TGTGCCTTGTGGGAGGTGCAAGAGTTGGGCAAAAAAATCAAGGTATTT. This gives the protein CALWEVQELGKKIKVF.

This clone was seen a few times. The gene calls are TRGV9 and TRGJP. Matching the DNA to germline supplied the J gene, which TCRdb does not give. After removal of 4 bases from V and 7 bases from J, the junction contained 4 bases not matched to a gene. The CDR3 totals 15 residues. The germline CDR1 and CDR2 sequences are GITISATS and ISYDGTV (reference sequence). In DNA form, the CDR3 reads TGTGCCTTGTGGGACGCCGAGTTGGGCAAAAAAATCAAGGTATTT. Translating gives CALWDAELGKKIKVF.

This clone was counted a few times. TCRdb's listed protein matches a much larger clone and diverges from this DNA's translation at residue 6, likely through a read error; the protein shown comes from the DNA. J is TRGJP and V is TRGV9. TCRdb records no J gene; here it was assigned by comparing the DNA to germline. The CDR3 is made up of 16 amino acids. Germline V gene data show CDR1 as GITISATS and CDR2 as ISYDGTV (reference sequence). J gave up 4 bases and V 3 bases, and 3 bases lay outside the gene matches. CDR3 region: CALWEYQELGKKIKVF. The CDR3 DNA reads as TGTGCCTTGTGGGAGTACCAAGAGTTGGGCAAAAAAATCAAGGTATTT.

This clone came up a few times. The rearrangement uses TRGV9 and TRGJP. TCRdb supplies no J gene; here it was assigned by aligning the nucleotide sequence to germline. There are 16 residues in the CDR3. Germline V CDR1 and CDR2: GITISATS, ISYDGTV (reference sequence). The trim removed 0 bases at V and 11 bases at J, leaving 7 bases unmatched. The CDR3 DNA reads as TGTGCCTTGTGGGAGGTGCATCGGCTGGGCAAAAAAATCAAGGTATTT. This sequence encodes CALWEVHRLGKKIKVF.

The CDR3 DNA sequence: TGTGCCTTGTGGGAGGTGCGAAAGCAAGAGTTGGGCAAAAAAATCAAGGTATTT. Translation gives CALWEVRKQELGKKIKVF. The chain couples TRGV9 to TRGJP. No J gene is reported in TCRdb; it was inferred here by comparing the DNA with germline. Trimming removed 0 bases from V and 3 bases from J; junction bases left unmatched: 5. Germline V gives CDR1 GITISATS, CDR2 ISYDGTV (reference sequence). CDR3 size: 18 residues.

CDR3 sequence: CATWGGLHYKKLF. In DNA form, the CDR3 reads TGTGCCACCTGGGGTGGTCTGCATTATAAGAAACTCTTT. This chain joins TRGV8 and TRGJ1 or TRGJ2. In the absence of a J gene in TCRdb, the DNA was matched to germline to assign it here. CDR3 size: 13 residues. Per the germline V gene, CDR1 is VENAVY and CDR2 is YDSYNSRV. V lost 5 bases to trimming and J lost 5 bases; unmatched junction nucleotides: 9.

This clone is deemed large (0.1 to 1%). This chain uses TRGV9 with TRGJP. The J gene was missing in TCRdb and was found by matching the end of the DNA to germline. After removal of 3 bases from V and 7 bases from J, the junction contained 6 bases not matched to a gene. Germline CDR1 and CDR2: GITISATS and ISYDGTV (reference sequence). The CDR3 is 16 amino acids. The CDR3 spells CALWEPAELGKKIKVF. CDR3 nucleotides: TGTGCCTTGTGGGAGCCGGCGGAGTTGGGCAAAAAAATCAAGGTATTT.

This clone showed up just a few times. The chain recombines TRGV9 with TRGJP. The J gene was missing in TCRdb and was found by matching the end of the DNA to germline. The CDR3 sequence is 17 residues long. The V segment lost 0 bases and the J segment 6 bases; nucleotides outside the gene matches: 5. Germline CDR1 is GITISATS and CDR2 is ISYDGTV (reference sequence). The CDR3 spells CALWEVGRELGKKIKVF. The CDR3 coding sequence is TGTGCCTTGTGGGAGGTGGGGAGAGAGTTGGGCAAAAAAATCAAGGTATTT.

In this sample, this clone turned up a few times. Just one base apart from a much larger clone, this may be a read error. Other nucleotide sequences in the sample specify the same CDR3. This sequence joins TRGV9 and TRGJP. TCRdb lists no J gene, so it was determined here by aligning the DNA to germline. V dropped 1 base and J dropped 6; count of bases not matched to a gene: 0. The germline gives CDR1 GITISATS, CDR2 ISYDGTV (reference sequence). CDR3 length: 15 amino acids. CDR3 DNA sequence: TGTGCCTTGTGGGAGGTAGAGTTGGGCAAAAAAATCAAGGTATTT. Protein sequence: CALWEVELGKKIKVF.

Comments on this clone: The sample holds other DNA sequences that translate to the same CDR3. A V gene of TRGV2 was called, but no J gene was assigned. CDR1 is EGSNGY and CDR2 is YDSYNSKV in the germline V gene. The CDR3 has 13 residues. The chain's CDR3 is CATWDGPRYKKLF. The DNA for the CDR3 is TGTGCCACCTGGGACGGGCCTCGGTATAAAAAACTCTTT.

This chain joins TRGV9 and TRGJP. The J gene is absent in TCRdb and was assigned here via DNA matching to germline. Trimming cost V 0 bases and J 6 bases; bases outside gene matches: 14. Germline V gene sequence: CDR1 GITISATS, CDR2 ISYDGTV (reference sequence). This CDR3 is built from 20 residues. CDR3 DNA sequence: TGTGCCTTGTGGGAGGTGAGCATTGAAAAACGAGAGTTGGGCAAAAAAATCAAGGTATTT. This gives the protein CALWEVSIEKRELGKKIKVF.

In the case of this clone: At one end, the junction sequence differs from germline, possibly due to a read error. Other DNA sequences in the sample encode the same CDR3. V usage is TRGV9 and J usage is TRGJP. Germline matching of the DNA provided the J gene here, since TCRdb leaves it blank. The CDR3 length is 17 residues. Germline CDR1 reads GITISATS; CDR2 reads ISYDGTV (reference sequence). The CDR3 DNA reads as TGTGCCCTGTGGGAGGCCCCGCAAGAGTTGGGCAAAAAAATCAAGGTATTT. It yields the protein CALWEAPQELGKKIKVF.

This clone is categorized as large. The rearrangement uses TRGV9 and TRGJP. Because TCRdb records no J gene, it was assigned here through a match of the DNA to germline. CDR1 is GITISATS and CDR2 is ISYDGTV in the germline V gene (reference sequence). V lost 4 bases, J lost 3 bases, and 12 bases stayed unmatched. This CDR3 has 19 residues. CDR3: CALWDSLGVQELGKKIKVF. The CDR3 region has the DNA TGTGCCTTGTGGGATTCCTTGGGCGTGCAAGAGTTGGGCAAAAAAATCAAGGTATTT.

By share, this clone counts as large. This chain links TRGV9 with TRGJ1 or TRGJ2. In the absence of a J gene in TCRdb, the DNA was matched to germline to assign it here. V was clipped by 0 bases and J by 3 bases; unmatched bases: 5. CDR1 GITISATS and CDR2 ISYDGTV come from the germline V gene (reference sequence). The CDR3 is 14 residues long. CDR3: CALWEVKSYYKKLF. The CDR3 nucleotides read TGTGCCTTGTGGGAGGTGAAGAGTTATTATAAGAAACTCTTT.

Only a few counts were recorded for this clone. The J gene is TRGJP, the V gene TRGV9. The J gene is absent in TCRdb and was assigned here via DNA matching to germline. CDR1 and CDR2 from the germline V gene are GITISATS and ISYDGTV (reference sequence). The junction had 18 bases not matched to a gene; V was cut back by 2 bases and J by 17 bases. The CDR3 is made up of 17 amino acids. CDR3 coding DNA: TGTGCCTTGTGGGAGGCACCTCAAGAGTTTGGCGAAAAAATCAAGGTATTT. As protein: CALWEAPQEFGEKIKVF.

About this clone: A much larger clone differs by one base, so this may be a read error. Other DNA sequences of this sample code for an identical CDR3. The chain is built from TRGV9 and TRGJP. The J gene is not listed in TCRdb, so it was assigned here from a DNA match to germline. Germline V lookup: CDR1 GITISATS, CDR2 ISYDGTV (reference sequence). This CDR3 region has 17 residues. The J segment lost 11 bases and the V segment lost 0 bases, leaving 10 bases of the junction unmatched. The CDR3 DNA reads TGTGCCTTGTGGGAGGTGCACCTGGAGCTGGGCAAAAAAATCAAGGTATTT. Its translation: CALWEVHLELGKKIKVF.

Judged by abundance, this clone is large. The gene calls are TRGV2 and TRGJ1 or TRGJ2. Here the J gene came from matching the DNA to germline, since TCRdb omits it. Germline values: CDR1 EGSNGY, CDR2 YDSYNSKV. V lost 1 base and J lost 6; bases outside the gene matches: 12. The CDR3 runs to 15 residues. In DNA form, the CDR3 reads TGTGCCACCTGGGACGGTCTGCGGTGCGCTTATAAGAAACTCTTT. Residues: CATWDGLRCAYKKLF.

Notes on this clone: At one end, the junction sequence differs from germline, possibly due to a read error. The V and J genes are TRGV9 and TRGJP. Here the J gene came from matching the DNA to germline, since TCRdb omits it. The CDR3 has 17 amino acids. Germline CDR1 reads GITISATS; CDR2 reads ISYDGTV (reference sequence). CDR3 bases: TGTGCCTTGTGGGAGGCCCAGCAAGAGTTGCGCAAAAAAATCAAGGTATTT. It codes for CALWEAQQELRKKIKVF.

On this clone: Different DNA sequences within this sample yield the same CDR3. The chain is built from TRGV9 and TRGJP. Because TCRdb records no J gene, it was assigned here through a match of the DNA to germline. V lost 2 bases to trimming and J lost 7 bases; unmatched junction nucleotides: 8. The CDR3 spans 17 residues. CDR1 GITISATS and CDR2 ISYDGTV come from the germline V gene (reference sequence). Here the CDR3 reads CALWEGEQELGKKIKVF. CDR3 sequence (DNA): TGTGCCTTGTGGGAGGGGGAACAGGAGTTGGGCAAAAAAATCAAGGTATTT.

J is TRGJP1 and V is TRGV9. No J gene is reported in TCRdb; it was inferred here by comparing the DNA with germline. Germline-derived CDR1 and CDR2 are GITISATS and ISYDGTV (reference sequence). The CDR3 totals 15 residues. The trim removed 0 bases at V and 4 bases at J, leaving 5 bases unmatched. The CDR3 DNA reads as TGTGCCTTGTGGGAGGTGCTGGGCACTGGTTGGTTCAAGATATTT. Protein product: CALWEVLGTGWFKIF.

In the case of this clone: A read error may be the cause here, since a much bigger clone is one base away. The gene calls are TRGV9 and TRGJP2. Matching the DNA to germline supplied the J gene, which TCRdb does not give. The length of the CDR3 is 12 residues. Germline V gene lookup returns CDR1 GITISATS and CDR2 ISYDGTV (reference sequence). CDR3 sequence: CALWCSGWIKTF. The CDR3 DNA sequence: TGTGCCTTGTGGTGTAGTGGTTGGATCAAGACGTTT.

This clone was counted a single time. The V gene is TRGV9; the J gene was not called. Germline CDR1 reads GITISATS; CDR2 reads ISYDGTV (reference sequence). The CDR3 loop spans 11 amino acids. The CDR3 region is CALREDNGRLF. The CDR3 DNA follows: TGTGCCTTGCGGGAGGATAACGGTAGACTCTTT.

The chain is built from TRGV9 and TRGJP. TCRdb lists no J gene, so it was determined here by aligning the DNA to germline. V was clipped by 4 bases and J by 7 bases; unmatched bases: 7. This CDR3 region has 16 residues. Germline values: CDR1 GITISATS, CDR2 ISYDGTV (reference sequence). The CDR3 is CALWEPLELGKKIKVF. The CDR3 DNA is TGTGCCTTGTGGGAACCGTTGGAGTTGGGCAAAAAAATCAAGGTATTT.

Turning to this clone: The TCRdb record carries a much larger clone's protein, which differs from this DNA's translation at residue 8; a read error is the likely cause, and the protein listed here is the DNA translation. CDR3 DNA sequence: TGTGCCTTGTGGGAGGTGCAGGCGTTGGGCAAAAAAATCAAGGTATTT. Translating it yields CALWEVQALGKKIKVF. The rearrangement links TRGV9 to TRGJP. TCRdb supplies no J gene; here it was assigned by aligning the nucleotide sequence to germline. Germline loops: CDR1 GITISATS, CDR2 ISYDGTV (reference sequence). V was pared by 0 bases and J by 9 bases, with 5 bases of the junction left unmatched. The CDR3 is made up of 16 amino acids.

As to this clone: A single base separates this from a much larger clone, so it may be a read error. The same CDR3 is also encoded by other DNA sequences in this sample. The V gene is TRGV9, the J gene TRGJP2. The J gene, left out of TCRdb, was set here by checking the DNA against germline. Germline V lookup: CDR1 GITISATS, CDR2 ISYDGTV (reference sequence). The CDR3 is 12 residues long. The CDR3 DNA sequence: TGTGCCCTGTGGTGTAGTGATTGGATCAAGACGTTT. Translated: CALWCSDWIKTF.